This TCR beta chain was profiled in a study of T cell repertoires in cytomegalovirus infection. Study as a whole: It was the public TCR beta signatures that indicated both CMV infection and matching HLA type.

TCRdb analysed the reads with MiXCR anew, one entry per CDR3 protein. The sample has some 600,000 distinct CDR3 sequences; roughly a quarter are singletons. The CDR3 consists of 12 residues. Per germline, CDR1 SGHTA and CDR2 FQGTGA. V was trimmed by 3 bases and J by 9 bases, leaving 11 bases between them. As for this clonotype: The antigen remains undetermined.

Notes on the study in general: People with CMV and the relevant HLA were identified by cumulative public TCR beta family frequency. The response measured ex vivo was dominated by TCR beta clonotypes (HLA-C-restricted and CMV-specific).

What was sequenced was CD8+ T cells from PBMCs. The genes are TRBV7-3 and TRBJ1-2; no clear D gene. The TCR originated in a human donor in good health (CMV status not recorded). Some clones in this sample may be carry-over from other donors' samples. CDR3 coding DNA: TGTGCCAGCAGCTTCGGGCGGTTGAGCTACACCTTC. Translated: CASSFGRLSYTF.